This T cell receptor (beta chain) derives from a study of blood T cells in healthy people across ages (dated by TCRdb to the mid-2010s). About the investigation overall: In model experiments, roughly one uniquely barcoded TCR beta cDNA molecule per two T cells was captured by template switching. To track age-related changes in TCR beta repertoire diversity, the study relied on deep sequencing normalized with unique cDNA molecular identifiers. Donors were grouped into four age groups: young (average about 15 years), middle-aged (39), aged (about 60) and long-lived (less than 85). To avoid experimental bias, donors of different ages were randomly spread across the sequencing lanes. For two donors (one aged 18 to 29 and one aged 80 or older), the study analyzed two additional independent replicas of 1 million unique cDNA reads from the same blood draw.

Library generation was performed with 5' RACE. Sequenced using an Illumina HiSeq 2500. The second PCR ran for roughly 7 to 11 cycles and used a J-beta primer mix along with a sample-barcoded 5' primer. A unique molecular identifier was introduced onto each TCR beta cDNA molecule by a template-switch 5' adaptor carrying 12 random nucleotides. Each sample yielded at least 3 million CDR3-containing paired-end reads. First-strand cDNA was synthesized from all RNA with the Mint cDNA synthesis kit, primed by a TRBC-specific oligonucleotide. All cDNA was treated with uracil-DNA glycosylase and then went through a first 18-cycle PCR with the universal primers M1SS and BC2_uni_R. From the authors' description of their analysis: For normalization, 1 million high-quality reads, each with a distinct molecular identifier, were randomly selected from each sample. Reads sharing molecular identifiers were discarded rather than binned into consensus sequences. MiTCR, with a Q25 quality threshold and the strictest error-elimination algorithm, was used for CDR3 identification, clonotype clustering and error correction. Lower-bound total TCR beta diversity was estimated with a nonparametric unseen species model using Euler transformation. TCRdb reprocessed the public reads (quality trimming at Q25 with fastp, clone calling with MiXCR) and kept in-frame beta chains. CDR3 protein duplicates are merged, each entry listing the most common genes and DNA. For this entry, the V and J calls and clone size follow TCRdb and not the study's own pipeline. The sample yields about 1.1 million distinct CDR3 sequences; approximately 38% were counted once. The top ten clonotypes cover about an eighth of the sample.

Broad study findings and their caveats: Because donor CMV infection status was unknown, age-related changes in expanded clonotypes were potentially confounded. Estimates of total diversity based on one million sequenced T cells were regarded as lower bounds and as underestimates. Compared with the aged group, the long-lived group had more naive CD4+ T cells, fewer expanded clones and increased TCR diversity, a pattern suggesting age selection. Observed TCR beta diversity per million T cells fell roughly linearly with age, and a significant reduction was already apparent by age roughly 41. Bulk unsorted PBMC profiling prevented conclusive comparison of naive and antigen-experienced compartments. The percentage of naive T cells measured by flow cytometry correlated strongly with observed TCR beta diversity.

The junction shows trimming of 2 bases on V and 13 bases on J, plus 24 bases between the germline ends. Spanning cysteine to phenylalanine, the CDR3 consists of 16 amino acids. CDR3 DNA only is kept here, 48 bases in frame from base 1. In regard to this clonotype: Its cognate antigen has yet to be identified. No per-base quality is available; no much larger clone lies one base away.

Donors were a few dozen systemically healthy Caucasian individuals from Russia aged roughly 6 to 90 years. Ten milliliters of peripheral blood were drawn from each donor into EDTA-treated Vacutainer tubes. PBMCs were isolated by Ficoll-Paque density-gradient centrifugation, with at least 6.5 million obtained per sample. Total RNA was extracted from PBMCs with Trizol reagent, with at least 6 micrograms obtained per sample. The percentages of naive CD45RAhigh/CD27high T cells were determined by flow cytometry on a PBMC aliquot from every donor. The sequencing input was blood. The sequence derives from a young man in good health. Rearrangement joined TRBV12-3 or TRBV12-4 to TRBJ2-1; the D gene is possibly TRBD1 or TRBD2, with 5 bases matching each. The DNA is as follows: TGTGCCAGCAGTTTATGGAAAGGGATCCAAGGGGAGACCCAGTTCTTC. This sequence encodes CASSLWKGIQGETQFF.